Below are 24 T cell receptor beta chains sequenced from a single sample in a study of T cell responses to AZD1222 COVID-19 vaccine. Here immunoSEQ multiplex PCR was the method, and the copy in TCRdb shows in-frame clones only, minus some. There are approximately 26,000 clones in the sample; about nine tenths occur only once, and 1% to 1.5% lies in the top ten. The sample consisted of peripheral blood, taken on day 0 of AZD1222 vaccination. Source of these receptors: an adult in good health.

This clone came up a few times. The chain has TRBV3-1 (or the pseudogene TRBV3-2) and TRBJ2-3; 12 bases fit TRBD2. The CDR3 is 17 residues long. With V trimmed by 1 base and J by 2 bases, 4 bases remained unmatched. Germline V CDR1 and CDR2: LGHDT, YNNKEL (reference sequence). CDR3 DNA: TGTGCCAGCAGCCAAGGGACTAGCGGGGTAATCACAGATACGCAGTATTTT. This gives the protein CASSQGTSGVITDTQYF.

The chain links TRBV20-1 to TRBJ2-7; the match to TRBD2 covers 11 bases. V was clipped by 3 bases and J by 3 bases; unmatched bases: 22. The CDR3 runs to 20 residues. From germline, CDR1 is DFQATT and CDR2 SNEGSKA (reference sequence). The CDR3 loop is CSASVVGLAAWASTSYEQYF. The CDR3 DNA is TGCAGTGCTAGTGTCGTGGGACTAGCGGCATGGGCTTCCACTAGCTACGAGCAGTACTTC.

The chain recombines TRBV25-1 with TRBJ1-3; possible D gene TRBD1, 5 bases. The ends were cut back, 4 bases at V and 2 bases at J, with 12 bases in the middle. Germline CDR1 reads MGHDK; CDR2 reads SYGVNS. The CDR3 has 15 residues. This CDR3 is CASSGPGNAGNTIYF. CDR3 sequence (DNA): TGTGCCAGCAGTGGCCCAGGGAACGCTGGAAACACCATATATTTT. Looking up the rest from reference TRBV25-1 and TRBJ1-3 gives the full variable domain: EADIYQTPRYLVIGTGKKITLECSQTMGHDKMYWYQQDPGMELHLIHYSYGVNSTEKGDLSSESTVSRIRTEHFPLTLESARPSHTSQYLCASSGPGNAGNTIYFGEGSWLTVV.

J is TRBJ1-2 and V is TRBV20-1, with D unresolved. Looked up from germline, CDR1 is DFQATT and CDR2 is SNEGSKA (reference sequence). Trimming took 7 bases from V and 7 from J, leaving 13 bases between them. This CDR3 is 11 amino acids long. CDR3 DNA sequence: TGCAGTGTTAGCCGGGGATTTGGCTACACCTTC. Protein: CSVSRGFGYTF.

This clone has more than one count but fewer than ten. V is TRBV7-8 and J is TRBJ2-1; the match to TRBD2 covers 9 bases. The CDR3 runs 16 residues. Trimming took 1 base from V and 8 from J; bases not matched to a gene: 9. CDR1 is SGHVS and CDR2 is FQNEAQ in the germline V gene. The CDR3, as DNA: TGTGCCAGCAGCTTAGGACTAGCGGTCCTGGGAGATGAGCAGTTCTTC. This encodes CASSLGLAVLGDEQFF.

J is TRBJ2-1 and V is TRBV18; no definite D call. The CDR3 length is 13 residues. Germline V gene sequence: CDR1 KGHSH, CDR2 LQKENI. Trimming took off 0 bases at V and 7 bases at J, with 7 bases between the two ends. CDR3 loop: CASSPPSKNEQFF. DNA for the CDR3: TGTGCCAGCTCACCACCGTCTAAAAATGAGCAGTTCTTC.

The chain links TRBV19 to TRBJ1-1, with 9 positions matching TRBD1. Trimming took 7 bases from V and 5 from J; bases not matched to a gene: 14. CDR3 size: 16 residues. Germline CDR1 and CDR2: LNHDA and SQIVND (reference sequence). This CDR3 is CASNHPRGQGGTEAFF. In DNA, the CDR3 is TGTGCCAGTAACCACCCCAGGGGACAGGGTGGGACTGAAGCTTTCTTT.

The rearrangement joins TRBV6-5 to TRBJ1-2; D might be TRBD1 (5 bases). Germline V gives CDR1 MNHEY, CDR2 SVGAGI. The CDR3 length is 13 residues. Between the trimmed V and J ends, which lost 6 bases and 3 bases, there was a span of 11 bases. CDR3 sequence reads: CASRFTGDYGYTF. In DNA form, the CDR3 reads TGTGCCAGCAGATTCACAGGAGACTATGGCTACACCTTC.

This sequence joins TRBV11-3 and TRBJ1-2; tentative D call: TRBD1 (6 bases). V was cut by 5 bases and J by 3 bases, with 13 bases left in between. The CDR3 has 14 amino acids. In germline, CDR1 is SGHNT, CDR2 YENEEA. The CDR3 DNA is TGTGCCAGCAGCGGACAGACCTGCTACTATGGCTACACCTTC. Translating it yields CASSGQTCYYGYTF.

This clone showed up just a few times. The rearrangement joins TRBV5-6 to TRBJ2-7; TRBD1 or TRBD2 may be the D gene (5 bases each). Trimming took 10 bases from V and 3 from J, leaving 17 bases between them. The CDR3 totals 13 residues. Germline V gene data show CDR1 as SGHDT and CDR2 as YYEEEE. Written as DNA, the CDR3 is TGTGCCGGATCGATTCGGGACGGCTACGAGCAGTACTTC. Protein product: CAGSIRDGYEQYF.

This chain's CDR3 is CASSYSGRGDTDTQYF. The CDR3 DNA reads as TGTGCCAGCAGTTACTCGGGCCGGGGAGACACAGATACGCAGTATTTT. This sequence joins TRBV6-5 and TRBJ2-3; D perhaps matches TRBD2 (5 bases). The V end lost 0 bases, the J end lost 2 bases, and 12 bases lay between the germline ends. CDR3 size: 16 residues. Germline values: CDR1 MNHEY, CDR2 SVGAGI.

The V and J genes are TRBV2 and TRBJ2-1; maybe TRBD1 (8 bases). Germline V CDR1 and CDR2: SNHLY, FYNNEI. V was shortened by 9 bases and J by 3 bases, with 24 bases between the two germline ends. The CDR3 covers 17 residues. CDR3 nucleotide sequence: TGTGCCAGGGGGACAGGACTAGTTACTTCTAACTACAATGAGCAGTTCTTC. Protein sequence: CARGTGLVTSNYNEQFF.

The chain couples TRBV2 to TRBJ1-5; 7 nucleotides line up with TRBD1. The V gene's germline CDR1 is SNHLY and CDR2 FYNNEI. J was trimmed by 3 bases and V by 5 bases; bases with no gene match: 7. The CDR3 runs 15 residues. This chain's CDR3 is CASSPGTANNQPQHF. The DNA for the CDR3 is TGTGCCAGCAGTCCCGGGACAGCCAACAATCAGCCCCAGCATTTT.

Only one count was recorded for this clone. The chain uses TRBV5-1 and TRBJ2-5; 12 positions match TRBD2. The J call may be wrong; the DNA end is better matched by TRBJ2-7. The germline gives CDR1 SGHRS, CDR2 YFSETQ. The CDR3 consists of 16 residues. The CDR3, as DNA: TGCGCCAGCAGCTTGGGACTAGCGGGGGACTCCTACGAGCAGTACTTC. Encoded protein: CASSLGLAGDSYEQYF.

The genes are TRBV5-1 and TRBJ2-3; 10 positions match TRBD2. V shed 2 bases and J 0 bases; nucleotides not matched to a gene: 3. The germline CDR1 and CDR2 sequences are SGHRS and YFSETQ. The length of the CDR3 is 16 residues. In DNA form, the CDR3 reads TGCGCCAGCAGCTTAGGACTAGCGGTTAGCACAGATACGCAGTATTTT. This sequence encodes CASSLGLAVSTDTQYF.

The V gene is TRBV5-5, the J gene TRBJ1-2, with 8 bases aligning to TRBD1. The CDR3 contains 15 residues. Germline CDR1 is SGHKS and CDR2 is YYEKEE (reference sequence). The junction had 9 bases not matched to a gene; V was cut back by 0 bases and J by 8 bases. CDR3 nucleotide sequence: TGTGCCAGCAGCTTGGGTGGGACAGGCCTCAGGGGCTACACCTTC. It specifies CASSLGGTGLRGYTF.

The chain employs TRBV19 and TRBJ2-5; TRBD1 might be the D (5 bases). Germline CDR1 and CDR2: LNHDA and SQIVND (reference sequence). There are 14 residues in the CDR3. The V gene lost 7 bases and the J gene lost 5 bases, with 17 bases spanning the gap. The CDR3: CASKTGPATETQYF. CDR3 DNA: TGTGCCAGTAAAACAGGTCCAGCCACTGAGACCCAGTACTTC.

V gene TRBV20-1 combines with J gene TRBJ2-2; the match to TRBD2 covers 11 bases. CDR1 and CDR2 (germline): DFQATT, SNEGSKA (reference sequence). The J segment lost 9 bases and the V segment lost 3 bases, leaving 6 bases of the junction unmatched. CDR3 size: 14 residues. DNA for the CDR3: TGCAGTGCTAGTAAGCCTAGCGGGAGGAGGGAGCTGTTTTTT. Amino acid sequence: CSASKPSGRRELFF.

The chain links TRBV6-5 to TRBJ2-7; unclear D gene. CDR1 is MNHEY and CDR2 is SVGAGI in the germline V gene. Trimming cost V 5 bases and J 1 base, with 12 bases left between them. The CDR3 has 14 amino acids. CDR3 region: CASSPRTVSYEQYF. CDR3 DNA: TGTGCCAGCAGTCCCAGGACGGTTTCCTACGAGCAGTACTTC.

The chain carries TRBV19 and TRBJ1-5, with D possibly TRBD1 on 5 matching bases. Germline V gene sequence: CDR1 LNHDA, CDR2 SQIVND (reference sequence). V lost 5 bases and J lost 7, with 12 bases in between. The CDR3 consists of 13 residues. This CDR3 reads CASSGQGRQPQHF. DNA for the CDR3: TGTGCCAGTAGTGGGCAGGGAAGACAGCCCCAGCATTTT. Looking up the rest from reference TRBV19 and TRBJ1-5 gives the full variable domain: DGGITQSPKYLFRKEGQNVTLSCEQNLNHDAMYWYRQDPGQGLRLIYYSQIVNDFQKGDIAEGYSVSREKKESFPLTVTSAQKNPTAFYLCASSGQGRQPQHFGDGTRLSIL.

The gene calls are TRBV6-5 and TRBJ1-4; D might be TRBD1 (6 bases). CDR1 MNHEY and CDR2 SVGAGI come from the germline V gene. The CDR3 runs 14 residues. V was trimmed by 6 bases and J by 2 bases, leaving 10 bases between them. This chain's CDR3 is CASRRGQTNEKLFF. The CDR3 bases are TGTGCCAGCAGGAGAGGACAGACTAATGAAAAACTGTTTTTT.

This chain links TRBV16 with TRBJ2-3, with D possibly matching TRBD2 (5 bases). Trimming took off 0 bases at V and 6 bases at J, with 7 bases between the two ends. The germline CDR1 and CDR2 sequences are KGHSY and FQNENV. The CDR3 has 13 residues. In DNA, the CDR3 is TGTGCCAGCAGCCAATCGAGGGTTGATACGCAGTATTTT. This encodes CASSQSRVDTQYF.

The count of this clone is one. The chain couples TRBV24-1 to TRBJ2-3; TRBD2 matches 7 bases. The CDR3 contains 14 residues. V lost 10 bases to trimming and J lost 0 bases; unmatched junction nucleotides: 6. Germline values: CDR1 KGHDR, CDR2 SFDVKD. This CDR3 is CATGGRASTDTQYF. In DNA form, the CDR3 reads TGTGCCACGGGGGGGAGGGCAAGCACAGATACGCAGTATTTT.

This chain uses TRBV18 with TRBJ1-5; 7 bases fit TRBD1. The CDR3 runs 14 residues. Germline lookup yields CDR1 KGHSH and CDR2 LQKENI. Germline trimming cut 6 bases from V and 5 bases from J; bases unmatched to any gene: 7. For the CDR3, the DNA is TGTGCCAGCTCCGTCGACAGGGCCGATCAGCCCCAGCATTTT. This sequence encodes CASSVDRADQPQHF.